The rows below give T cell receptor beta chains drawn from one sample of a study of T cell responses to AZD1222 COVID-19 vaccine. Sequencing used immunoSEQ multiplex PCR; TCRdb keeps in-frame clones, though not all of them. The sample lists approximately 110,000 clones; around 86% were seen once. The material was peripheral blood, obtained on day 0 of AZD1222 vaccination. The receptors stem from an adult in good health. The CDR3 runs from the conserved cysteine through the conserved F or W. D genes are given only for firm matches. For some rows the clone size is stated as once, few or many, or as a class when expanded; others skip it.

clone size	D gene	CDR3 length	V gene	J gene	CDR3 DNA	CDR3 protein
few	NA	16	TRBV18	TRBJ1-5	TGTGCCAGCTCACCTGCACAGGGTACTGGCAATCAGCCCCAGCATTTT	CASSPAQGTGNQPQHF
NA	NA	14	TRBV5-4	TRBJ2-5	TGTGCCAGCAGCTTGCGGTGGGGTCAAGAGACCCAGTACTTC	CASSLRWGQETQYF
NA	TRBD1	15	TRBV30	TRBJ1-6	TGTGCCTGGATAAACAGGGGGTCAGCTAATTCACCCCTCCACTTT	CAWINRGSANSPLHF
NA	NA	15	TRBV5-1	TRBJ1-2	TGCGCCAGCAGCCCAGCCAGGGATTTTAACTATGGCTACACCTTC	CASSPARDFNYGYTF
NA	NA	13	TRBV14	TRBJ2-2	TGTGCCAGCAGTCCTCAGGGGTCCTGGGAGCTGTTTTTT	CASSPQGSWELFF
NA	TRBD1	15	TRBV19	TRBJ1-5	TGTGCCAGTGGCCGACAGGGGAATAGCAATCAGCCCCAGCATTTT	CASGRQGNSNQPQHF
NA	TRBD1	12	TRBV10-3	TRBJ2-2	TGTGCCATCCAGGGGGTCGCCGGGGAGCTGTTTTTT	CAIQGVAGELFF
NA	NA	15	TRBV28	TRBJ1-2	TGTGCCAGCAGCTGGGACCACGGACGCGGCTATGGCTACACCTTC	CASSWDHGRGYGYTF
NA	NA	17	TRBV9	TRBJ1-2	TGTGCCAGCAGCGTAGGAATGGGGATCGGTGGTAACTATGGCTACACCTTC	CASSVGMGIGGNYGYTF
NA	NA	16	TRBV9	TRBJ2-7	TGTGCCAGCAGCGTAGGGATCGGGACGGGGGTCTACGAGCAGTACTTC	CASSVGIGTGVYEQYF
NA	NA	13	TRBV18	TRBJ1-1	TGTGCCAGCTCTCCGATGGAGGGGGCTGAAGCTTTCTTT	CASSPMEGAEAFF
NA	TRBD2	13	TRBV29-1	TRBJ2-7	TGCAGCGTTGTTCGGCGGGGGAACTACGAGCAGTACTTC	CSVVRRGNYEQYF
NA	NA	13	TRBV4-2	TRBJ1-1	TGTGCCAGCAGCCAACTACAGGTGACTGAAGCTTTCTTT	CASSQLQVTEAFF
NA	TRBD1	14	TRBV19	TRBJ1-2	TGTGCCAGTGGGGACAGAATGGAGTACTATGGCTACACCTTC	CASGDRMEYYGYTF
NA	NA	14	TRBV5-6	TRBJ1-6	TGTGCCAGCAGCTTGGTAGGGAAACATTCACCCCTCCACTTT	CASSLVGKHSPLHF
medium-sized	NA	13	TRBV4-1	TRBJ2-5	TGCGCCAGCAGCCAAGCGGGGGAAGAGACCCAGTACTTC	CASSQAGEETQYF